This T cell receptor (beta chain) is from a study of OX40 agonist ivuxolimab in advanced cancers. This table comes from immunoSEQ multiplex PCR, and its TCRdb copy is limited to in-frame clones, with some not included. The data contain around 76,000 clones, roughly 78% of them singletons. This CDR3 is 14 amino acids long. The J segment lost 5 bases and the V segment lost 8 bases, leaving 10 bases of the junction unmatched. Germline lookup yields CDR1 SGHTA and CDR2 FQGNSA. Exclusion of a patient followed from autoimmune disease history or systemic immunosuppression. This sequence was found in an adult with an advanced solid tumor such as melanoma, head and neck, liver or kidney cancer. Sequenced material: CD4+ or CD8+ T cells sorted from blood, taken in a trial of the OX40 agonist ivuxolimab. The chain couples TRBV7-2 to TRBJ2-5; 8 bases align to TRBD2. In DNA form, the CDR3 reads TGTGCCAGCGCTATCAGCGGGAGAGGTGAGACCCAGTACTTC. Encoded protein: CASAISGRGETQYF. Full variable domain (outside the CDR3, taken from reference TRBV7-2 and TRBJ2-5): GAGVSQSPSNKVTEKGKDVELRCDPISGHTALYWYRQSLGQGLEFLIYFQGNSAPDKSGLPSDRFSAERTGGSVSTLTIQRTQQEDSAVYLCASAISGRGETQYFGPGTRLLVL.